This record looks at one T cell receptor (beta chain) sequence and its context. The antigen remains unidentified. This sample is part of a study of T-cell memory formation after mild COVID-19. Study summary: There were largely donor-specific TCR clusters. Notes on the study in general: Memory cells collected pre-infection included some clones that later responded, suggesting cross-reactive memory joined. CD8+ contracting clones occupied EMRA, while CD4+ ones occupied mainly CM and EM.

Germline assignment: CDR1 MGHRA and CDR2 YSYEKL. This CDR3 contains 16 residues. V lost 3 bases, J lost 5 bases, and 12 bases stayed unmatched. Constant-segment primers served in 5'RACE that generated TCR alpha and TCR beta cDNA libraries bearing sample barcodes and UMIs. TCRdb re-called the 5' RACE reads with MiXCR, one entry per CDR3 protein. Of 400,000 to 550,000 distinct CDR3 sequences in the sample, roughly 25% were seen once. The sequence derives from an adult woman who had mild COVID-19 (a few samples of this study predate the infection). Cell type and time point are not known. Sequencing used PBMCs or a T cell subset sorted from them (not recorded which). V is TRBV4-1 and J is TRBJ2-7, with 8 nucleotides matching TRBD2. CDR3 region: CASSHLPGGADHEQYF. For the CDR3, the DNA is TGCGCCAGCAGCCACCTGCCCGGGGGGGCCGACCACGAGCAGTACTTC.